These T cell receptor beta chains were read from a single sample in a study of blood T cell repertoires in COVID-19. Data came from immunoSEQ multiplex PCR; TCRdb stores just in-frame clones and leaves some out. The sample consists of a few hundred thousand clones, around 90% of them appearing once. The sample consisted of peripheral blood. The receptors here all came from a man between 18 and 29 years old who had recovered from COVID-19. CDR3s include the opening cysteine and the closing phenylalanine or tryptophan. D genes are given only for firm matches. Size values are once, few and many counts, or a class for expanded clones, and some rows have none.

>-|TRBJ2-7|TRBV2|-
CASSPAGSSYEQYF
TGTGCCAGCTCTCCGGCGGGGAGCTCCTACGAGCAGTACTTC
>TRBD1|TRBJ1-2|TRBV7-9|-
CASSRTGEDYGYTF
TGTGCCAGCTCGCGGACAGGGGAGGACTATGGCTACACCTTC
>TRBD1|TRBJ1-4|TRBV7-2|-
CASSLGTGANEKLFF
TGTGCCAGCAGCTTAGGGACAGGGGCTAATGAAAAACTGTTTTTT
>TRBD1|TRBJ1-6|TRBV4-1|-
CASSQDPGQGFRNSPLHF
TGCGCCAGCAGCCAGGACCCGGGACAGGGGTTTAGGAATTCACCCCTCCACTTT
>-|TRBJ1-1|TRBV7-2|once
CASSYQGQNTEAFF
TGTGCCAGCAGCTACCAAGGACAGAACACTGAAGCTTTCTTT
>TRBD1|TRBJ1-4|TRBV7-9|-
CASSYGQGVNEKLFF
TGTGCCAGCAGCTACGGACAGGGGGTTAATGAAAAACTGTTTTTT
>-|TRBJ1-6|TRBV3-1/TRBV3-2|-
CASSQGPGISSYNSPLHF
TGTGCCAGCAGCCAAGGGCCGGGTATAAGCTCCTATAATTCACCCCTCCACTTT
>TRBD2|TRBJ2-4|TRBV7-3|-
CASSSRGGQNIQYF
TGTGCCAGCAGCTCCCGGGGGGGTCAAAACATTCAGTACTTC
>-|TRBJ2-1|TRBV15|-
CATSRDRLGPVGRYNEQFF
TGTGCCACCAGCAGAGATAGGTTGGGCCCGGTCGGCCGCTACAATGAGCAGTTCTTC
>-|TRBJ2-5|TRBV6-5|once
CASSYSRGHQVETQYF
TGTGCCAGCAGTTACTCCCGAGGCCACCAAGTGGAGACCCAGTACTTC
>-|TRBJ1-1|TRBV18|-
CASSPQRVENTEAFF
TGTGCCAGCTCACCACAGAGGGTGGAGAACACTGAAGCTTTCTTT
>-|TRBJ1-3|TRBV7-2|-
CASSPWGGEGNTIYF
TGTGCCAGCAGCCCCTGGGGGGGCGAAGGAAACACCATATATTTT
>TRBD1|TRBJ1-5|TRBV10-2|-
CASRQGAQGNQPQHF
TGCGCCAGCAGACAGGGGGCCCAGGGCAATCAGCCCCAGCATTTT
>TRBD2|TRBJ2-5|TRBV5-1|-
CASRPLAGVSQETQYF
TGCGCCAGCCGTCCATTAGCGGGAGTTTCCCAAGAGACCCAGTACTTC
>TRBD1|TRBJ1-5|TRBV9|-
CASSVGQGSNQPQHF
TGTGCCAGCAGCGTAGGACAGGGCAGCAATCAGCCCCAGCATTTT
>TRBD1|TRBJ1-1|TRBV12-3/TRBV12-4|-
CASMSLGQTEAFF
TGTGCCAGCATGAGTTTGGGACAGACTGAAGCTTTCTTT
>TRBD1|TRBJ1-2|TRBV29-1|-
CSVADRIYGYTF
TGCAGCGTGGCGGACAGGATCTATGGCTACACCTTC
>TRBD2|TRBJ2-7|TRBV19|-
CASSEQSGISYEQYF
TGTGCCAGTAGTGAGCAAAGCGGGATTTCCTACGAGCAGTACTTC
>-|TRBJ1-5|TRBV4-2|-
CASSQLGSDSPQHF
TGTGCCAGCAGCCAACTAGGTTCAGACTCTCCCCAGCATTTT
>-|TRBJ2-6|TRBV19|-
CASRTDPYPGLRGANVLTF
TGTGCCAGTAGAACTGACCCATATCCCGGGTTGCGCGGGGCCAACGTCCTGACTTTC
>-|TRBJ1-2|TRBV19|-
CATRPLTGPNYGYTF
TGTGCCACCAGACCCTTGACAGGACCTAACTATGGCTACACCTTC
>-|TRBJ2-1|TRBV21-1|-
CASSIRWTSGSYNEQFF
TGTGCCAGCAGCATTAGATGGACTAGCGGGAGTTACAATGAGCAGTTCTTC
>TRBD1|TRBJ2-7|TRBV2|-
CASTHRGSSYEQYF
TGTGCCAGCACCCACAGGGGGAGCTCCTACGAGCAGTACTTC
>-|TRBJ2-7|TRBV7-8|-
CASSQGMDSPAHYF
TGTGCCAGCAGCCAGGGGATGGACAGCCCCGCGCATTACTTC
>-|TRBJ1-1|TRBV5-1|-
CASSPLVGQQNTEAFF
TGCGCCAGCAGTCCCCTGGTGGGCCAGCAGAACACTGAAGCTTTCTTT
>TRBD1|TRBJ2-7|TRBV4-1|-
CASSQPGDSLYEQYF
TGCGCCAGCAGCCAACCCGGGGACAGCCTCTACGAGCAGTACTTC
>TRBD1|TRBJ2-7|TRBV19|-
CASSVPGQGIYEQYF
TGTGCCAGTAGTGTTCCGGGACAGGGGATCTACGAGCAGTACTTC
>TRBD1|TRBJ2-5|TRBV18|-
CASSPGQGVLETQYF
TGTGCCAGCTCACCCGGACAGGGGGTATTGGAGACCCAGTACTTC
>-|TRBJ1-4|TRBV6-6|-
CASSYWQINEKLFF
TGTGCCAGCAGTTACTGGCAGATTAATGAAAAACTGTTTTTT
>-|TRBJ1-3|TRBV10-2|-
CATQIGQSSGNTIYF
TGCGCCACCCAGATTGGACAGAGCTCTGGAAACACCATATATTTT
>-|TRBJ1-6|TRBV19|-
CASSTAHRASSYNSPLHF
TGTGCCAGTAGTACCGCGCACAGGGCGAGCTCCTATAATTCACCCCTCCACTTT
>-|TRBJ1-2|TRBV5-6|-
CASSADNYGYTF
TGTGCCAGCAGCGCCGACAATTATGGCTACACCTTC
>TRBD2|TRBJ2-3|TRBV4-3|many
CASSQDEFSGSSTDTQYF
TGCGCCAGCAGCCAAGACGAGTTTAGCGGGTCTAGCACAGATACGCAGTATTTT
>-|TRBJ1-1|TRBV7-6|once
CASSLAQNTEAFF
TGTGCCAGCAGCTTAGCACAGAACACTGAAGCTTTCTTT
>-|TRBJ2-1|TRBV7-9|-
CASTTRGANEQFF
TGTGCCAGCACCACCCGGGGGGCCAACGAGCAGTTCTTC
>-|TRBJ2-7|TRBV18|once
CASSPPGRENEQYF
TGTGCCAGCTCACCGCCGGGAAGGGAGAACGAGCAGTACTTC
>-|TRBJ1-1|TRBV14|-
CASSQDRRNTEAFF
TGTGCCAGCAGCCAAGACAGGCGGAACACTGAAGCTTTCTTT
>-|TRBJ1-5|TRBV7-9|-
CASSLAGGNQPQHF
TGTGCCAGCAGCTTAGCAGGGGGCAATCAGCCCCAGCATTTT